This T cell receptor (beta chain) emerged from a study of blood T cell repertoires in COVID-19. At the level of the study: The United States, Italy and Spain supplied acute and convalescent COVID-19 samples.

The protocol was immunoSEQ multiplex PCR, while the TCRdb copy is restricted to in-frame clones and leaves out a portion. Of roughly 67,000 clones listed, less than 90% are singletons. This CDR3 has 16 residues. V was pared by 0 bases and J by 4 bases, with 7 bases of the junction left unmatched. From germline, CDR1 is LGHNA and CDR2 YSLEER. The V and J genes are TRBV4-3 and TRBJ1-2; 8 nucleotides agree with TRBD1. The receptor was derived from a man aged 50-60 years with active COVID-19. Material: peripheral blood. The CDR3 nucleotides read TGCGCCAGCAGCCAAGATCTCGGGGACAGGATCTATGGCTACACCTTC. Translating gives CASSQDLGDRIYGYTF.